One and the same sample provided the 26 T cell receptor beta chains below, sequenced in a study of cytomegalovirus exposure and HLA in healthy donors. The PCR employed 60 Vbeta primers together with 13 Jbeta primers. Sequencing used immunoSEQ multiplex PCR; TCRdb keeps in-frame clones, though not all of them. This sample carries fewer than 200,000 clones, around 68% of them seen once, and the ten largest clones take about 1.6%. Source material: PBMCs. These receptors were obtained from a girl under 18 in good health and CMV-seronegative.

This clone occurred a few times. The genes are TRBV27 and TRBJ1-1; D gene ambiguous. Germline V gene data show CDR1 as MNHEY and CDR2 as SMNVEV (reference sequence). Trimming pared 3 bases from V and 1 base from J, leaving 12 bases between. The CDR3 loop spans 15 amino acids. The CDR3 DNA follows: TGTGCCAGCAGTTTCTTCTGGACTCAGAACACTGAAGCTTTCTTT. Translating gives CASSFFWTQNTEAFF.

The V gene is TRBV5-1, the J gene TRBJ2-1; 7 bases agree with TRBD2. Per germline, CDR1 SGHRS and CDR2 YFSETQ. The CDR3 length is 14 residues. Trimming took 0 bases from V and 8 from J; bases not matched to a gene: 5. The CDR3 coding sequence is TGCGCCAGCAGCTTGGCCGGGGGGATCGATGAGCAGTTCTTC. It encodes CASSLAGGIDEQFF.

This clone has more than one count but fewer than ten. The gene calls are TRBV28 and TRBJ1-2; TRBD1 is a possible D gene (5 bases). Trimming cost V 6 bases and J 2 bases, with 13 bases left between them. The length of the CDR3 is 14 residues. Germline loops: CDR1 MDHEN, CDR2 SYDVKM. The CDR3 loop reads CASRTDTENYGYTF. CDR3 bases: TGTGCCAGCAGAACGGACACCGAGAACTATGGCTACACCTTC.

The chain is built from TRBV5-4 and TRBJ1-2, with D possibly being TRBD1 (6 bases). Looked up from germline, CDR1 is SGHNT and CDR2 is YYREEE (reference sequence). There are 14 residues in the CDR3. The V end was cut by 1 base, the J end by 10 bases, with 17 bases between. The DNA of the CDR3 is TGTGCCAGCAGCTTGCAGGGGTCGAACTCATACTACACCTTC. It translates to CASSLQGSNSYYTF.

This clone was observed a handful of times. V is TRBV5-3 and J is TRBJ2-7; 7 positions match TRBD1. TRBV5-3 is sorted into the ORF group, with uncertain function. CDR3 length equals 13 residues. Trimming cost V 7 bases and J 0 bases; bases outside gene matches: 4. CDR3 protein: CARLGQISYEQYF. For the CDR3, the DNA is TGTGCCAGACTGGGACAGATCTCCTACGAGCAGTACTTC.

The chain links TRBV7-9 to TRBJ2-5; a possible D gene is TRBD1 (6 bases). This CDR3 is built from 13 residues. Germline loops: CDR1 SEHNR, CDR2 FQNEAQ (reference sequence). The V end was cut by 4 bases, the J end by 2 bases, with 8 bases between. In nucleotides, the CDR3 is TGTGCCAGCAGCTACAGGGTACAAGAGACCCAGTACTTC. Translating gives CASSYRVQETQYF.

This chain links TRBV6-4 with TRBJ2-1; a possible D gene is TRBD2 (5 bases). The CDR3 loop spans 16 amino acids. CDR1 and CDR2 (germline): MRHNA, SNTAGT. V lost 0 bases, J lost 2 bases, and 11 bases lay in between. The DNA for the CDR3 is TGTGCCAGCAGTGACTCGACCGGGATTCCCTACAATGAGCAGTTCTTC. The encoded protein is CASSDSTGIPYNEQFF.

This clone was counted between two and nine times. A read error may account for a junction end that differs from germline. The rearrangement uses TRBV30 and TRBJ1-1; 7 bases line up with TRBD1. The germline gives CDR1 GTSNPN, CDR2 SVGIG (reference sequence). This CDR3 contains 12 residues. CDR3 nucleotides: TGTGCCTGGAGTGCGATAAAGACAGGGCCTCGTTTC. Its translation is CAWSAIKTGPRF.

V and J are TRBV9 and TRBJ1-1, with D hard to call. The germline gives CDR1 SGDLS, CDR2 YYNGEE. V was pared by 4 bases and J by 5 bases, with 15 bases between. The CDR3 sequence is 14 residues long. This chain's CDR3 is CASSPSWLWTEAFF. The CDR3 region has the DNA TGTGCCAGCAGCCCTTCCTGGCTTTGGACTGAAGCTTTCTTT. Variable domain in full (rest from reference TRBV9 and TRBJ1-1): DSGVTQTPKHLITATGQRVTLRCSPRSGDLSVYWYQQSLDQGLQFLIQYYNGEERAKGNILERFSAQQFPDLHSELNLSSLELGDSALYFCASSPSWLWTEAFFGQGTRLTVV.

This clone was seen more than once but under ten times. The V and J genes are TRBV19 and TRBJ1-1; D remains ambiguous. The CDR3 runs to 12 residues. V was shortened by 7 bases and J by 0 bases, with 6 bases between the two germline ends. Germline V CDR1 and CDR2: LNHDA, SQIVND (reference sequence). The CDR3 here is CASNGLNTEAFF. The CDR3, as DNA: TGTGCCAGTAACGGTTTGAACACTGAAGCTTTCTTT.

The rearrangement joins TRBV5-4 to TRBJ2-3, with TRBD2 matching 14 bases. This CDR3 contains 17 residues. V shed 4 bases and J 2 bases; nucleotides not matched to a gene: 6. The germline V gene has CDR1 SGHNT and CDR2 YYREEE (reference sequence). CDR3 DNA: TGTGCCAGCAGCGTGGGGACTAGCGGGGGCCCCACAGATACGCAGTATTTT. Translation gives CASSVGTSGGPTDTQYF.

The chain recombines TRBV9 with TRBJ1-1; D unresolved. The V end lost 2 bases, the J end lost 7 bases, and 12 bases lay between the germline ends. The CDR3 contains 13 residues. Germline V gene lookup returns CDR1 SGDLS and CDR2 YYNGEE. CDR3 DNA: TGTGCCAGCAGCGTTGACCCACAGAGTGAAGCTTTCTTT. This encodes CASSVDPQSEAFF.

The chain joins TRBV19 to TRBJ1-5; 9 nucleotides align to TRBD1. V lost 7 bases, J lost 5 bases, and 9 bases stayed unmatched. The V gene's germline CDR1 is LNHDA and CDR2 SQIVND (reference sequence). This CDR3 is built from 15 residues. This CDR3 reads CASMVWTGDDQPQHF. DNA for the CDR3: TGTGCCAGTATGGTGTGGACAGGGGACGATCAGCCCCAGCATTTT.

The rearrangement joins TRBV2 to TRBJ1-2, with 9 bases aligning to TRBD1. The V gene end was trimmed by 0 bases and the J gene end by 5 bases; junction bases not matched to a gene: 10. Germline CDR1 and CDR2: SNHLY and FYNNEI. This CDR3 has 17 amino acids. The CDR3 loop reads CASSEAGGTGMWYGYTF. The CDR3 coding sequence is TGTGCCAGCAGTGAAGCGGGAGGGACAGGGATGTGGTATGGCTACACCTTC.

Only a few counts were recorded for this clone. This chain connects TRBV30 to TRBJ2-5; the match to TRBD2 covers 9 bases. With V trimmed by 0 bases and J by 1 base, 6 bases remained unmatched. The CDR3 is 16 amino acids. Germline V CDR1 and CDR2: GTSNPN, SVGIG (reference sequence). CDR3 sequence (DNA): TGTGCCTGGAGTGTACCCCCAGCGGGGGGCCAAGAGACCCAGTACTTC. This gives the protein CAWSVPPAGGQETQYF.

The CDR3 spells CAISESVGLAKDTQYF. The CDR3 DNA reads as TGTGCCATCAGTGAGTCTGTGGGACTAGCGAAAGATACGCAGTATTTT. The chain is built from TRBV10-3 and TRBJ2-3, with 10 bases matching TRBD2. V shed 0 bases, J shed 5 bases, and the junction held 5 bases outside the gene matches. The CDR3 sequence is 16 residues long. Germline CDR1 ENHRY, CDR2 SYGVKD.

This clone has a handful of counts. The J gene is TRBJ2-6, the V gene TRBV6-5, with TRBD1 identical over 7 bases. J lost 0 bases, V lost 4 bases, and 0 bases had no gene match. Germline CDR1 MNHEY, CDR2 SVGAGI. The CDR3 is 15 residues long. The CDR3 spells CASSWDSSGANVLTF. DNA for the CDR3: TGTGCCAGCAGTTGGGACAGCTCTGGGGCCAACGTCCTGACTTTC.

This clone was counted only a few times. The chain employs TRBV6-5 and TRBJ1-4; D is ambiguous. Germline V CDR1 and CDR2: MNHEY, SVGAGI. The CDR3 totals 14 residues. Trimming removed 5 bases at V and 5 bases at J, with 12 bases between. Here the CDR3 reads CASSGRRTNEKLFF. The CDR3 DNA sequence: TGTGCCAGCAGTGGACGGAGGACGAATGAAAAACTGTTTTTT.

This chain uses TRBV5-1 with TRBJ2-7; tentatively, D is TRBD1 (5 bases). This CDR3 has 14 residues. Trimming stripped 0 bases from V and 2 bases from J, with 9 bases between. Germline V CDR1 and CDR2: SGHRS, YFSETQ. The CDR3 loop is CASSLGGTTYEQYF. The CDR3 region has the DNA TGCGCCAGCAGCTTGGGGGGCACAACCTACGAGCAGTACTTC. Full variable domain (remainder filled in from reference TRBV5-1 and TRBJ2-7): KAGVTQTPRYLIKTRGQQVTLSCSPISGHRSVSWYQQTPGQGLQFLFEYFSETQRNKGNFPGRFSGRQFSNSRSEMNVSTLELGDSALYLCASSLGGTTYEQYFGPGTRLTVT.

This clone was counted only a few times. This chain links TRBV21-1 with TRBJ2-7; the D call TRBD1 from the table was never checked on the DNA. TRBV21-1 is tagged as a pseudogene. The CDR3 loop spans 15 amino acids. This CDR3 reads CASSPQTGANYEQYF. CDR3 DNA sequence: TGTGCCAGCAGCCCCCAGACAGGGGCTAACTACGAGCAGTACTTC.

The CDR3, as DNA: TGTGCCAGCAGCCCGGGACAGGGAGTTTGGGACGAGCAGTACTTC. The encoded protein is CASSPGQGVWDEQYF. This chain joins TRBV6-6 and TRBJ2-7, with TRBD1 identical over 9 bases. Trimming removed 6 bases from V and 5 bases from J; junction bases left unmatched: 11. The CDR3 has 15 residues. Germline CDR1 MNHNY, CDR2 SVGAGI (reference sequence).

This sequence joins TRBV30 and TRBJ1-2, with 7 bases fitting TRBD1. Germline V gene data show CDR1 as GTSNPN and CDR2 as SVGIG (reference sequence). This CDR3 has 13 amino acids. The J segment lost 5 bases and the V segment lost 3 bases, leaving 6 bases of the junction unmatched. The CDR3 nucleotides are TGTGCCTGGAGCCGACGGGACAGTTATGGCTACACCTTC. Amino acid sequence: CAWSRRDSYGYTF.

The rearrangement joins TRBV30 to TRBJ1-1, with TRBD1 matching over 7 bases. Germline lookup yields CDR1 GTSNPN and CDR2 SVGIG (reference sequence). The CDR3 is 16 residues long. The J segment lost 4 bases and the V segment lost 6 bases, leaving 17 bases of the junction unmatched. The CDR3, as DNA: TGTGCCTGTTCCCCAGACGATAGGGGGCGAGGCACTGAAGCTTTCTTT. Translation gives CACSPDDRGRGTEAFF.

The chain has TRBV15 and TRBJ2-7; D is possibly TRBD1 (5 bases). V was cut by 1 base and J by 1 base, with 8 bases left in between. CDR1 is LNHNV, CDR2 YYDKDF, per germline (reference sequence). CDR3 length: 14 amino acids. CDR3: CATSRVGASYEQYF. The CDR3 bases are TGTGCCACCAGCAGAGTAGGGGCTTCCTACGAGCAGTACTTC.

CDR3 DNA: TGTGCCAGCAGCAAACCGGGACAGGCACTGAACACTGAAGCTTTCTTT. Its translation is CASSKPGQALNTEAFF. The chain links TRBV9 to TRBJ1-1; 8 nucleotides agree with TRBD1. The CDR3 loop spans 16 amino acids. Trimming took 4 bases from V and 0 from J; bases not matched to a gene: 8. Germline CDR1 SGDLS, CDR2 YYNGEE.

The chain uses TRBV13 and TRBJ1-1, with TRBD1 identical over 8 bases. The junction had 14 bases not matched to a gene; V was cut back by 5 bases and J by 6 bases. This CDR3 has 16 amino acids. Germline V gene sequence: CDR1 PRHDT, CDR2 FYEKMQ (reference sequence). The CDR3 DNA follows: TGTGCCAGCAGCGAGCGGGTAACAGGGGGTGACGCTGAAGCTTTCTTT. It yields the protein CASSERVTGGDAEAFF.